This T cell receptor (beta chain) was documented in a study of T cells expressing NK-cell markers. One entry per CDR3 protein, without DNA, is what TCRdb gives after re-calling the 5' RACE reads. Its table records around 180,000 distinct CDR3 sequences. The V gene's germline CDR1 is DFQATT and CDR2 SNEGSKA (reference sequence). This CDR3 has 13 amino acids. The chain uses TRBV20-1 and TRBJ2-5; TCRdb picks TRBD1, but there is no DNA to check that call. The receptor comes from a man aged 18-75 years in good health. Sequences were obtained from blood T cells: a sorted CD56 or NKG2C T cell subset, CD4+ or CD8+ T cells, or bulk PBMC T cells (not recorded which). CDR3 loop: CSARILDRETQYF.